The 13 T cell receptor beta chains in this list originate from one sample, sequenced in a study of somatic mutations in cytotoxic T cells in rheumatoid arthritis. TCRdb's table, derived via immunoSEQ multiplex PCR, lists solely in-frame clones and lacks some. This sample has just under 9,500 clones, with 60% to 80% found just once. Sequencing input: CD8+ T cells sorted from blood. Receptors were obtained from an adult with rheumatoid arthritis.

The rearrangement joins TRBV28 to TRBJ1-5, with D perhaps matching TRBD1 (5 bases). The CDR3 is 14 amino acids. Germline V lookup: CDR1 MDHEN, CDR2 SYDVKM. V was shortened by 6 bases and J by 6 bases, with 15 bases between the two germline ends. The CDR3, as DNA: TGTGCCAGCAGATTCCCTCAGGGAAGTCAGCCCCAGCATTTT. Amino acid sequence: CASRFPQGSQPQHF.

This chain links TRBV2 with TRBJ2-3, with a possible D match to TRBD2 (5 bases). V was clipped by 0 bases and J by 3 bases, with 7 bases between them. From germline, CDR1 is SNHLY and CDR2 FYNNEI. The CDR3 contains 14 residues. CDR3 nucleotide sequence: TGTGCCAGCAGTGAAGCGGGAGAGACAGATACGCAGTATTTT. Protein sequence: CASSEAGETDTQYF.

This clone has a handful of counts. CDR3 DNA sequence: TGTGCCAGCAGTTATTCGGTGCAGTACTTC. It encodes CASSYSVQYF. The V gene is TRBV27, the J gene TRBJ2-7; D unresolved. The V end was cut by 4 bases, the J end by 9 bases, with 7 bases between. The CDR3 covers 10 residues. Looked up from germline, CDR1 is MNHEY and CDR2 is SMNVEV (reference sequence).

The CDR3 protein is CASGKDRGHYEQYF. In nucleotides, the CDR3 is TGTGCTAGTGGCAAGGACAGGGGGCACTACGAGCAGTACTTC. The chain combines TRBV12-5 with TRBJ2-5; 11 bases match TRBD1. The tail of the sequence fits TRBJ2-7 better, so the J call may be wrong. Germline-derived CDR1 and CDR2 are LGHNT and FRNRAP. The CDR3 consists of 14 residues.

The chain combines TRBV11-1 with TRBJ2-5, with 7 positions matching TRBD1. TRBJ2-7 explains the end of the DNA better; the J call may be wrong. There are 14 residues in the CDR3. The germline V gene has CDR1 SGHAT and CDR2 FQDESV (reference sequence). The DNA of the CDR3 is TGTGCCAGCAGCTTGAGAGGACAGGACCACGAGCAGTACTTC. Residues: CASSLRGQDHEQYF.

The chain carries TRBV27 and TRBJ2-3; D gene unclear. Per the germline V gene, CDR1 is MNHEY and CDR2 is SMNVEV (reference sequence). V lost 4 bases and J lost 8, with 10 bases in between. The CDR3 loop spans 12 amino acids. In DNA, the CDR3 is TGTGCCAGCAGTTCATCGATAGGTACGCAGTATTTT. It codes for CASSSSIGTQYF.

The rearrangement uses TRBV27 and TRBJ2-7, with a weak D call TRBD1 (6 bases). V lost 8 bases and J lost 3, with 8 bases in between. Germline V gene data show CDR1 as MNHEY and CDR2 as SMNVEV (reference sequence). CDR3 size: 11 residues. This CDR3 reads CASGRGYEQYF. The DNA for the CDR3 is TGTGCCAGCGGCAGGGGCTACGAGCAGTACTTC.

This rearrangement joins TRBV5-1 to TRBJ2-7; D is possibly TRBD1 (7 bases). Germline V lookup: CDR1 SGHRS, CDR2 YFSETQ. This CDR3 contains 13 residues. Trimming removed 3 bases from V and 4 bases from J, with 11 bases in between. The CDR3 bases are TGCGCCAGCAGCTGGACAGGAGGGTACGAGCAGTACTTC. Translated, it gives CASSWTGGYEQYF.

The CDR3: CASNPITRNTEAFF. The CDR3 DNA sequence: TGTGCCAGCAACCCAATCACAAGGAACACTGAAGCTTTCTTT. The chain is built from TRBV25-1 and TRBJ1-1; D gene uncertain. V gave up 7 bases and J gave up 1 base, with 13 bases separating them. Germline lookup yields CDR1 MGHDK and CDR2 SYGVNS. The CDR3 covers 14 residues.

CDR3 DNA sequence: TGTGCCAGCGGGGTTAGCGGGAGCTCCTACAATGAGCAGTTCTTC. Its protein product is CASGVSGSSYNEQFF. This rearrangement joins TRBV6-5 to TRBJ2-1, with 9 bases that match TRBD2. Germline CDR1 is MNHEY and CDR2 is SVGAGI. The length of the CDR3 is 15 residues. V lost 8 bases, J lost 0 bases, and 5 bases stayed unmatched.

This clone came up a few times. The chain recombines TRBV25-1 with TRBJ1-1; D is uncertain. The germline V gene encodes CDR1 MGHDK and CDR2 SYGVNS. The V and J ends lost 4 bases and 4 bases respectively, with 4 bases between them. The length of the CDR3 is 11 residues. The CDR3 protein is CASSGGTEAFF. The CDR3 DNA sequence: TGTGCCAGCAGTGGGGGCACTGAAGCTTTCTTT.

CDR3 sequence: CASSEPGGPYEQYF. Written as DNA, the CDR3 is TGCGCCAGCAGTGAGCCGGGAGGGCCCTACGAGCAGTACTTC. The V and J genes are TRBV10-2 and TRBJ2-7, with TRBD2 matching over 8 bases. Germline CDR1 reads WSHSY; CDR2 reads SAAADI. The CDR3 sequence is 14 residues long. With V trimmed by 2 bases and J by 2 bases, 2 bases remained unmatched.

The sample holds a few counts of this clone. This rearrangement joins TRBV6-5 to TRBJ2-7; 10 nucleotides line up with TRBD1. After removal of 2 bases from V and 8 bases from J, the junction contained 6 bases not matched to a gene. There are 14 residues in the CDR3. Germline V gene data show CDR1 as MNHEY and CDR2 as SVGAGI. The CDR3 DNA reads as TGTGCCAGCAGTTACCGTACGGGACAGGGGAAGCAGTACTTC. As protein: CASSYRTGQGKQYF.